This T cell receptor beta chain is drawn from a study of shared clonotypes between healthy human individuals. Per sorted-subset replicate PCR, input was roughly 220 ng DNA, representing about 32,000 T cell genomes. The method was immunoSEQ multiplex PCR; TCRdb's version includes in-frame clones alone and lacks a portion of them. The data show around 2,100,000 clones, approximately 94% seen once. Naive CD8 cells were CD45RO-negative, positively selected for CCR7, excluding terminally differentiated effector memory CD45RA+ cells. On this clone itself: The sample has other DNA sequences that encode this CDR3 too.

V was clipped by 5 bases and J by 4 bases; unmatched bases: 4. Germline V gene sequence: CDR1 SGHTA, CDR2 FQGNSA. The CDR3 length is 13 residues. Sequenced input: naive CD8+ T cells sorted from blood. The chain couples TRBV7-2 to TRBJ2-7; 8 nucleotides align to TRBD2. This TCR came from a man aged 18 to 29 in good health. CDR3 DNA: TGTGCCAGCAGCCCCGGGACTAGTTACGAGCAGTACTTC. Amino acids: CASSPGTSYEQYF. Supplemented by reference TRBV7-2 and TRBJ2-7, the full variable domain reads GAGVSQSPSNKVTEKGKDVELRCDPISGHTALYWYRQSLGQGLEFLIYFQGNSAPDKSGLPSDRFSAERTGGSVSTLTIQRTQQEDSAVYLCASSPGTSYEQYFGPGTRLTVT.